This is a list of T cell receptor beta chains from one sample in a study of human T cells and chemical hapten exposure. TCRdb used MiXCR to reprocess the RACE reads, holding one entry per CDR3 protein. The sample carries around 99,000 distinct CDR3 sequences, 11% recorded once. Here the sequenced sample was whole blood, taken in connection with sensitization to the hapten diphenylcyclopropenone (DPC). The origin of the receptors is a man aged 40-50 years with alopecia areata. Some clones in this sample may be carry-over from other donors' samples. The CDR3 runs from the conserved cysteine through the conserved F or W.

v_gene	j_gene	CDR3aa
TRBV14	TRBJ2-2	CASSRTSGLNTGELFF
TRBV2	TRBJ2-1	CASSEGNEQFF
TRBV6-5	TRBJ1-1	CASWTGGPFTEAFF
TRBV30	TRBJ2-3	CAWSPDGYTQYF
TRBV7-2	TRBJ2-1	CASSLGASGSLEEQFF
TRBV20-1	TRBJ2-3	CSARDPSSQGADTQYF
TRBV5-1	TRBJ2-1	CASSSLNEQFF
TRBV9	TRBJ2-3	CASSVGNDAQYF
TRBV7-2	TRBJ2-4	CASSLAGQGAKNIQYF
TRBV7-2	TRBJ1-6	CASSLPDRLMSPLHF
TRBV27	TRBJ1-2	CASRASANYGYTF
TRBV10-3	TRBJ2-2	CATARKQSTGELFF
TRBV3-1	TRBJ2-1	CASSSPTSGSYNEQFF
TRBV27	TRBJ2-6	CASSLWRASGANVLTF
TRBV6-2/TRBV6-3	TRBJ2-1	CASRYPSPRLAGYNEQFF
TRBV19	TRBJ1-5	CASSIAGLYSNQPQHF
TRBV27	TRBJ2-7	CASSGSYEQYF
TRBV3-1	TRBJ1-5	CASSQAGQTYNQPQHF
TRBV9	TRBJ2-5	CASSALSAGGMKQETQYF
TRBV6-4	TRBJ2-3	CASPSGTCTDTQYF
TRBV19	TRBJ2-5	CASSNKVIRETTLRTQYF
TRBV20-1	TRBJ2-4	CSASRPSAGAKNIQYF
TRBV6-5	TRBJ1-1	CASSYSIGVGRGLNTEAFF
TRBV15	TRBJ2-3	CATSRTGTGTDTQYF
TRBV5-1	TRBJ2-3	CASSLEEGDTQYF
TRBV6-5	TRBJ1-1	CASRSAWGDTEAFF
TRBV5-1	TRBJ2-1	CASSLASPTYNEQFF
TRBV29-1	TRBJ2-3	CSADSGSTDTQYF
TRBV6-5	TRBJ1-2	CASRRSLDRANYGYTF
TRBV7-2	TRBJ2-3	CASSQEVSDTQYF
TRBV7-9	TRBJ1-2	CASSFWGGDLYGYTF
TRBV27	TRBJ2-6	CASSPVRQSTRANVLTF
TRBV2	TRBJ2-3	CASSEAGTSVDTQYF
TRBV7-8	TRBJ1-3	CASSQQDGNTIYF
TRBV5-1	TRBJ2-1	CASSSGTSGNEQFF
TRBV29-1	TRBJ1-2	CSVGRGGGYGYTF
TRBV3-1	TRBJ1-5	CASSQVGLNQPQHF
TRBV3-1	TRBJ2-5	CASSQLGSETQYF
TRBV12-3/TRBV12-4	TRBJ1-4	CASSPGVGAEEKLFF
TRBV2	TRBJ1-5	CASRLGNQPQHF
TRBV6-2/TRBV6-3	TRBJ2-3	CASSHTNGQRRRTDTQYF
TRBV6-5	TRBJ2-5	CASSYSPRNQETQYF